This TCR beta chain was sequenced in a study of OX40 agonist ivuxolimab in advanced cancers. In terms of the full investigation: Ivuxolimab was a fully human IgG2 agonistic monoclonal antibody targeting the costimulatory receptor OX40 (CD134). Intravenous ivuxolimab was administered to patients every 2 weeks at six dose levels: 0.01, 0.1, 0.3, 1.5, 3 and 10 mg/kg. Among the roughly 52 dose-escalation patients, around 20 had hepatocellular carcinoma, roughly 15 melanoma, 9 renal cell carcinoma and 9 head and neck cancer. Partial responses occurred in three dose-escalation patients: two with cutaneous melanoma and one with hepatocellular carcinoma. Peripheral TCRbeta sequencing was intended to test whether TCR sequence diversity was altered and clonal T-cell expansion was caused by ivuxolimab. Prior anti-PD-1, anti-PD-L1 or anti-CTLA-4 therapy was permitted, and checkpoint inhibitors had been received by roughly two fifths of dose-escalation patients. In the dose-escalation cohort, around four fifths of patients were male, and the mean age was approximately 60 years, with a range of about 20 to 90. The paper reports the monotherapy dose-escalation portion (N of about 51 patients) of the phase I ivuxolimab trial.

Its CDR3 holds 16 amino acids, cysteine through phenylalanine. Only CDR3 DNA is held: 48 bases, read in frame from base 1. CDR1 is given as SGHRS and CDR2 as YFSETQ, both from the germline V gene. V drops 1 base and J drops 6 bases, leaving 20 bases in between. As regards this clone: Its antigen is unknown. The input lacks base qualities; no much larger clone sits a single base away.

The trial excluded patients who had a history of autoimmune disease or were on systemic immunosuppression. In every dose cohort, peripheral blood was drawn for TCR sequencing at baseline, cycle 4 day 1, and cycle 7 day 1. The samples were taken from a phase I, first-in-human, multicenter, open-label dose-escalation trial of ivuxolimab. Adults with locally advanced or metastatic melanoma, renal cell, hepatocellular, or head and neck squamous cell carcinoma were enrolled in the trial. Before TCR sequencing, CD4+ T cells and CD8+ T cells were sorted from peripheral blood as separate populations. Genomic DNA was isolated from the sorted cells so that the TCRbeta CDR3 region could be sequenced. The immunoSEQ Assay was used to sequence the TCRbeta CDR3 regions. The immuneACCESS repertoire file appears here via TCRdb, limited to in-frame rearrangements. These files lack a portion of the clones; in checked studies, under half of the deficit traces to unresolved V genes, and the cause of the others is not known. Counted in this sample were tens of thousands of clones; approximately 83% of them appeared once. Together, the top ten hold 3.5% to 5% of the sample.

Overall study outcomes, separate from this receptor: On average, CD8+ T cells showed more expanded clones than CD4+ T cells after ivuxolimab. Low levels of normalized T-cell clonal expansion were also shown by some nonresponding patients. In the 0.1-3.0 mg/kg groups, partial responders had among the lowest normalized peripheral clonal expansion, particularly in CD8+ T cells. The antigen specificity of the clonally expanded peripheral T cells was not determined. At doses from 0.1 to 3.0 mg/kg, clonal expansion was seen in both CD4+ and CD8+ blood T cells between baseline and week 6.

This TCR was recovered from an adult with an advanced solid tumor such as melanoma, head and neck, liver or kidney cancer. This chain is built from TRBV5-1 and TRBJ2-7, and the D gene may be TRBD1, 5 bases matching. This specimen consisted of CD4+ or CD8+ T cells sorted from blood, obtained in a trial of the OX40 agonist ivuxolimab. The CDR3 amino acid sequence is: CASSLLTASESGEQYF. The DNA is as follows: TGCGCCAGCAGCTTGTTGACAGCTTCCGAATCGGGCGAGCAGTACTTC.